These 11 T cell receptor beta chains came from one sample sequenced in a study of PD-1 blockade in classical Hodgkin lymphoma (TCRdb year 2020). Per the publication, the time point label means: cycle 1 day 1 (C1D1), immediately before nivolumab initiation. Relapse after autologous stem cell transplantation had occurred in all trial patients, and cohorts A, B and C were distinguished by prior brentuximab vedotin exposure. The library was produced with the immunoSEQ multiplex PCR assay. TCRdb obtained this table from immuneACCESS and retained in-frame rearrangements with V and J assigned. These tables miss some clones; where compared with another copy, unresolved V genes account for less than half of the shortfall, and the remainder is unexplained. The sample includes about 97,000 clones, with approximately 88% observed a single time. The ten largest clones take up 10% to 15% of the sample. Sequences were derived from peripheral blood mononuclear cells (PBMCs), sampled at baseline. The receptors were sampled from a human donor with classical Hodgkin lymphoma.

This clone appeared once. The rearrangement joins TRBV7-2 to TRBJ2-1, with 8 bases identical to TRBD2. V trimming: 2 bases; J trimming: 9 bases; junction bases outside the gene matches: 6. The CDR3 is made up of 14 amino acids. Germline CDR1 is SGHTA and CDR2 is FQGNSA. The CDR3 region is CASSLRRGEGEQFF. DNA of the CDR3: TGTGCCAGCAGCTTAAGGCGGGGGGAGGGTGAGCAGTTCTTC.

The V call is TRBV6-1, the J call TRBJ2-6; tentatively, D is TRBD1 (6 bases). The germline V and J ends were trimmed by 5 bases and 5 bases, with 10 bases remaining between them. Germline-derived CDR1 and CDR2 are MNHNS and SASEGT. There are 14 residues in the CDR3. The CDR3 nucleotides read TGTGCCAGCAGTACAGGACAGAGGGCCAACGTCCTGACTTTC. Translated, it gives CASSTGQRANVLTF.

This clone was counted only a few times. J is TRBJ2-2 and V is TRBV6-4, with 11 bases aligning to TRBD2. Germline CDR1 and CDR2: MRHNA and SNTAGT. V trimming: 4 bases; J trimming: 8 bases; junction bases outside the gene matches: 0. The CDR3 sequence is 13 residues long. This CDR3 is CASSGLAGGELFF. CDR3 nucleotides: TGTGCCAGCAGTGGACTAGCGGGAGGGGAGCTGTTTTTT.

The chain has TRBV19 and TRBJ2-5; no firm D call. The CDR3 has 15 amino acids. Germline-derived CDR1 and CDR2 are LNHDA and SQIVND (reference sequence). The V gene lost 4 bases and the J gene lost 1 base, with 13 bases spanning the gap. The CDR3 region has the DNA TGTGCCAGTAGTAGCGGCGCTAGATCCCAAGAGACCCAGTACTTC. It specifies CASSSGARSQETQYF.

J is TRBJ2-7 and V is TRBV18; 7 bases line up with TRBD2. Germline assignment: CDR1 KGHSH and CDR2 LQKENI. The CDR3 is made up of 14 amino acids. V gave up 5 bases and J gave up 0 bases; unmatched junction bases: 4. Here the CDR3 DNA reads TGTGCCAGCTCATATACTAGCGCCTCCTACGAGCAGTACTTC. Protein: CASSYTSASYEQYF.

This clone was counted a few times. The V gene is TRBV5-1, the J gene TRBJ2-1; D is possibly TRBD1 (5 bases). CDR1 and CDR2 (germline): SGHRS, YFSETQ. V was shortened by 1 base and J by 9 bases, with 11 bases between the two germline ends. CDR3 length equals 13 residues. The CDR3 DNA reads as TGCGCCAGCAGCTTGCGCAGCGACAGTGAGCAGTTCTTC. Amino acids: CASSLRSDSEQFF.

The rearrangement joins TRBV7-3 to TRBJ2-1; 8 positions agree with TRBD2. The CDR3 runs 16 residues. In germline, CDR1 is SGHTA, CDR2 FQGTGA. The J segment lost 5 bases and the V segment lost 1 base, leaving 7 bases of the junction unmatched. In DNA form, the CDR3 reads TGTGCCAGCAGCTTAAGTGCGGGAGGCGGGCACAATGAGCAGTTCTTC. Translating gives CASSLSAGGGHNEQFF.

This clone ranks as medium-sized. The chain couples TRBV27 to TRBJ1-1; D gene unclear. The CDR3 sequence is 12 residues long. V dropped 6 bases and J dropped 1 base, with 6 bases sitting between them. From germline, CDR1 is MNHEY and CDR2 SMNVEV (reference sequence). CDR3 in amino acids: CASRVGNTEAFF. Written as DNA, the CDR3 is TGTGCCAGCAGAGTGGGGAACACTGAAGCTTTCTTT.

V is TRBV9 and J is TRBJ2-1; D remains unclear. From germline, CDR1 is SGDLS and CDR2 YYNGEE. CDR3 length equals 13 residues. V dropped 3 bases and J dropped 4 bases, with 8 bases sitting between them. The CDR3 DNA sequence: TGTGCCAGCAGCGACCTTCCGTACAATGAGCAGTTCTTC. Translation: CASSDLPYNEQFF.

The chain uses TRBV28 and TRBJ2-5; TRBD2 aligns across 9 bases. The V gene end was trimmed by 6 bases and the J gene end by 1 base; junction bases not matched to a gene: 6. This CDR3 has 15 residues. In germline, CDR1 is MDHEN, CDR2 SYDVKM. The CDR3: CASSTVAGVQETQYF. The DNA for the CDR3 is TGTGCCAGCAGCACCGTAGCGGGGGTCCAAGAGACCCAGTACTTC.

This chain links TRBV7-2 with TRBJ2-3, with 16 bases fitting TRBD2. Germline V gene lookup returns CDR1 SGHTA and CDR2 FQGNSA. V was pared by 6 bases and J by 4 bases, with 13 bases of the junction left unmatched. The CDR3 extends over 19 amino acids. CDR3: CASRPLPGLAGGQADTQYF. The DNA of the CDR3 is TGTGCCAGCAGGCCTTTGCCGGGACTAGCGGGAGGGCAGGCAGATACGCAGTATTTT.